The entry below describes one T cell receptor (beta chain). Its antigen is unidentified. The same CDR3 arises from other DNA sequences in this sample as well. The sample is drawn from a study of beta chain features in type 1 diabetes. The CDR3 runs to 13 residues. Germline trimming cut 4 bases from V and 8 bases from J; bases unmatched to any gene: 3. Germline V lookup: CDR1 MNHEY, CDR2 SVGAGI. The authors reverse transcribed all of the isolated RNA, so sequencing captured expressed TCRB transcripts. Measured with immunoSEQ multiplex PCR; TCRdb has only the in-frame clones, and not every one. The sample consists of a few hundred thousand clones, over 8.5% of them appearing once. Using CD45RO/CCR7/CD25/CD127/CD95/CD27, CD4+ naive, central memory, regulatory and stem cell-like memory cells were sorted. In all sorted populations, purity surpassed 95%. Notes on the study in general: The question of HLA type influencing TCRB rearrangement was one that remained unresolved here. In comparison with healthy donors, patients had naive, central memory and Treg TCRB repertoires that appeared more similar. For Type 1 diabetes patients, all four CD4+ subsets carried TCRB CDR3s that were moderately but significantly shorter.

The clonotype originates from a man aged 25-45 years with type 1 diabetes. The chain links TRBV6-5 to TRBJ1-4, with 8 positions matching TRBD1. Sequenced material: central memory CD4+ T cells from blood. The chain's CDR3 is CASSSRDREKLFF. In DNA form, the CDR3 reads TGTGCCAGCAGTTCCCGGGACAGGGAAAAACTGTTTTTT.